These T cell receptor beta chains were read from a single sample in a study of spatial heterogeneity in lung cancer. TCRdb reprocessed the 5' RACE reads via MiXCR and lists one record per CDR3 protein. Of 24,000 or so distinct CDR3 sequences listed, about 3.5% are singletons. The sample consisted of PBMCs, taken at surgery. Every receptor here comes from a female donor with early-stage non-small cell lung cancer. CDR3s include the opening cysteine and the closing phenylalanine or tryptophan.

TRBV10-3	TRBJ1-1	CAIAGTGGPGEAAFF
TRBV27	TRBJ1-1	CASSRSSGNFMNTEAFF
TRBV3-1	TRBJ2-7	CASSQDGLVVNYEQYF
TRBV28	TRBJ2-5	CASSGGTSGTQYF
TRBV3-1	TRBJ2-1	CASSQGTGPRNEQFF
TRBV13	TRBJ2-1	CASSSPVASRGDEQFF
TRBV7-7	TRBJ1-3	CASTPLSGNTIYF
TRBV12-3/TRBV12-4	TRBJ2-5	CASSPNGGETQYF
TRBV7-2	TRBJ2-3	CASSPDGRRTDTQYF
TRBV10-3	TRBJ2-1	CAISEAPYNEQFF
TRBV20-1	TRBJ2-7	CSADPGLGYEQYF
TRBV20-1	TRBJ2-1	CSALGPIDINNEQFF
TRBV7-2	TRBJ2-2	CASSLAVTGNTGELFF
TRBV7-9	TRBJ1-1	CASSFSPGPTLNTEAFF
TRBV28	TRBJ2-4	CASSLGEAKNIQYF
TRBV28	TRBJ2-2	CASSLDRGISGELFF
TRBV7-9	TRBJ2-2	CASSPKRGTGELFF
TRBV30	TRBJ1-3	CAWTVGLSGNTIYF
TRBV4-1	TRBJ2-3	CASSQESWGASGTSYTDTQYF
TRBV11-2	TRBJ2-7	CASSLFEQYF
TRBV30	TRBJ1-3	CAWSTGARDRNTIYF
TRBV4-1	TRBJ2-5	CASSQLIGETQYF
TRBV5-5	TRBJ1-1	CASNFIPGDTEAFF
TRBV5-1	TRBJ1-2	CASSLGAGTVVGYTF
TRBV5-1	TRBJ2-7	CASSLAGGLYEQYF
TRBV12-3/TRBV12-4	TRBJ1-3	CASRKPGSLTNTIYF
TRBV19	TRBJ2-3	CASSNTGGYSTDTQYF
TRBV3-1	TRBJ2-1	CASSQEPDGQQFF
TRBV12-3/TRBV12-4	TRBJ2-7	CASTRSFAEQYF
TRBV6-6	TRBJ2-7	CASSPRQGAGEQYF
TRBV7-2	TRBJ1-1	CASSRRQGVNTEAFF
TRBV2	TRBJ2-1	CASSVHSGSRERRYNEQFF
TRBV28	TRBJ2-7	CASSFARLAGDEQYF
TRBV9	TRBJ1-1	CASSFSDMNTEAFF
TRBV6-2/TRBV6-3	TRBJ1-5	CASSADLAPNQPQHF
TRBV27	TRBJ2-4	CASSSGRAGDIQYF
TRBV20-1	TRBJ1-1	CSALPQGWNTEAFF
TRBV25-1	TRBJ2-3	CASSEAGIADTQYF
TRBV27	TRBJ2-1	CASSFLAGGGNNEQFF
TRBV9	TRBJ2-5	CASSVAREETQYF
TRBV7-2	TRBJ2-5	CASSVTGTRETQYF
TRBV4-2	TRBJ2-5	CASSQGDRGLETQYF
TRBV18	TRBJ2-1	CVSSQTSGDHEQFF
TRBV20-1	TRBJ1-1	CSARPGDTEAFF
TRBV5-1	TRBJ2-5	CASSSRGGASLAEGTQYF
TRBV29-1	TRBJ2-7	CSVGDAPGLAGTRQYF
TRBV19	TRBJ1-3	CASSIGTAGNTIYF
TRBV7-2	TRBJ2-3	CASSTFLAGTTDTQYF
TRBV10-3	TRBJ1-2	CAISESVLRGDYGYTF
TRBV4-2	TRBJ2-1	CASSPNLDPERNNEQFF
TRBV20-1	TRBJ2-1	CSARDFTGTGNNEQFF